These T cell receptor beta chains were read from a single sample in a study of OX40 agonist ivuxolimab in advanced cancers. This table comes from immunoSEQ multiplex PCR, and its TCRdb copy is limited to in-frame clones, with some not included. Of 50,000 to 75,000 clones detected, over 75% appear once; the ten largest clones hold approximately 14%. The specimen was CD4+ or CD8+ T cells sorted from blood, collected in a trial of the OX40 agonist ivuxolimab. The receptors come from an adult with an advanced solid tumor such as melanoma, head and neck, liver or kidney cancer. Each CDR3 is given with its conserved first and last residue. A D gene is named only where the DNA matches it firmly. Part of the rows lack a size; the others show once, few, many or a class for expanded clones.

>TRBV5-1|NA|12|TRBJ1-2|once
CASSWGVGGYTF
TGCGCCAGCAGTTGGGGCGTTGGAGGCTACACCTTC
>TRBV5-6|NA|15|TRBJ2-1|NA
CASSLGQGYRHEQFF
TGTGCCAGCAGCTTGGGCCAGGGGTATAGACATGAGCAGTTCTTC
>TRBV4-2|TRBD1|16|TRBJ1-1|once
CASSQDLGQGGTEAFF
TGTGCCAGCAGCCAAGATCTGGGACAGGGGGGTACTGAAGCTTTCTTT
>TRBV5-4|TRBD2|13|TRBJ2-5|NA
CASSGDYEETQYF
TGTGCCAGCAGCGGGGACTATGAAGAGACCCAGTACTTC
>TRBV7-6|NA|14|TRBJ2-7|NA
CASSPTGNLYEQYF
TGTGCCAGCAGCCCTACAGGGAACCTCTACGAGCAGTACTTC
>TRBV7-9|NA|14|TRBJ2-7|once
CASSLSLRGYEQYF
TGTGCCAGCAGCTTAAGTCTAAGGGGCTACGAGCAGTACTTC
>TRBV27|NA|13|TRBJ1-2|NA
CASSGRGGDGYTF
TGTGCCAGCAGTGGCAGGGGAGGTGATGGCTACACCTTC
>TRBV7-6|NA|15|TRBJ2-5|NA
CASSLGHGEQETQYF
TGTGCCAGCAGCTTAGGACATGGTGAGCAAGAGACCCAGTACTTC
>TRBV2|TRBD2|17|TRBJ2-1|NA
CASSEGGLAGPYNEQFF
TGTGCCAGCAGTGAAGGGGGGCTAGCGGGACCCTACAATGAGCAGTTCTTC
>TRBV2|TRBD1|16|TRBJ1-1|NA
CASRANRGGTNTEAFF
TGTGCCAGCAGGGCGAACAGGGGGGGGACGAACACTGAAGCTTTCTTT
>TRBV12-2|NA|19|TRBJ2-1|NA
CASRLAWLAGDLPYNEQFF
TGTGCAAGTCGCTTAGCGTGGCTAGCGGGGGACCTCCCTTACAATGAGCAGTTCTTC
>TRBV7-3|NA|14|TRBJ2-2|NA
CASSETGYTGELFF
TGTGCCAGCAGCGAAACAGGGTACACCGGGGAGCTGTTTTTT
>TRBV19|TRBD1|14|TRBJ1-5|once
CATRQGRSNQPQHF
TGTGCCACCCGACAGGGTCGGAGCAATCAGCCCCAGCATTTT
>TRBV5-5|NA|13|TRBJ2-7|once
CASSLVASYEQYF
TGTGCCAGCAGCTTGGTAGCTAGCTACGAGCAGTACTTC
>TRBV19|NA|16|TRBJ2-2|once
CASSTRGLRDTGELFF
TGTGCCAGTAGTACACGGGGCCTTCGCGACACCGGGGAGCTGTTTTTT
>TRBV9|NA|14|TRBJ2-6|NA
CASSALGASNVLTF
TGTGCCAGCAGTGCCCTCGGGGCCTCCAACGTCCTGACTTTC
>TRBV28|TRBD2|13|TRBJ2-1|NA
CGTGGGSYNEQFF
TGTGGTACTGGGGGAGGGTCCTACAATGAGCAGTTCTTC
>TRBV6-5|TRBD1|14|TRBJ1-1|NA
CASRLTDRGVEAFF
TGTGCCAGCAGACTCACCGACAGGGGGGTGGAAGCTTTCTTT
>TRBV5-5|NA|13|TRBJ1-4|NA
CASSFPGIEKLFF
TGTGCCAGCAGCTTCCCAGGAATTGAAAAACTGTTTTTT
>TRBV27|NA|13|TRBJ1-1|once
CASSLGRDTEAFF
TGTGCCAGCAGTTTAGGCAGGGACACTGAAGCTTTCTTT
>TRBV7-6|NA|16|TRBJ2-7|NA
CASSLPRPGCSYEQYF
TGTGCCAGCAGCTTACCTCGACCGGGGTGCTCCTACGAGCAGTACTTC
>TRBV9|NA|15|TRBJ1-5|NA
CASSVGGGVNQPQHF
TGTGCCAGCAGCGTAGGCGGAGGGGTCAATCAGCCCCAGCATTTT
>TRBV9|TRBD1|13|TRBJ2-7|once
CASTGQGAGEQYF
TGTGCCAGCACGGGGCAGGGGGCGGGAGAGCAGTACTTC
>TRBV27|NA|14|TRBJ2-2|NA
CASSAGTMTGELFF
TGTGCCAGCAGCGCCGGGACAATGACCGGGGAGCTGTTTTTT
>TRBV27|TRBD1|17|TRBJ2-1|NA
CASSLSMGDRHYNEQFF
TGTGCCAGCAGTTTATCGATGGGGGACAGGCACTACAATGAGCAGTTCTTC
>TRBV27|NA|14|TRBJ1-1|NA
CASSLSWGAGEAFF
TGTGCCAGCAGTTTGTCCTGGGGGGCTGGTGAAGCTTTCTTT
>TRBV15|NA|14|TRBJ1-1|NA
CATSNRGLNTEAFF
TGTGCCACCAGCAATAGGGGGTTGAACACTGAAGCTTTCTTT
>TRBV13|TRBD1|15|TRBJ1-6|NA
CASRPSQGVYSPLHF
TGTGCCAGCAGACCCTCACAGGGGGTCTATTCACCCCTCCACTTT
>TRBV2|NA|10|TRBJ2-3|NA
CASSEEGQYF
TGTGCCAGCAGTGAAGAAGGACAGTATTTT
>TRBV27|TRBD1|16|TRBJ2-7|NA
CASSLRPGQGRYEQYF
TGTGCCAGCAGTTTGCGACCGGGACAGGGGCGCTACGAGCAGTACTTC
>TRBV5-1|NA|15|TRBJ2-1|NA
CASSFVPGSYNEQFF
TGCGCCAGCAGCTTCGTCCCCGGGTCCTACAATGAGCAGTTCTTC
>TRBV11-2|NA|14|TRBJ2-7|few
CASSLDVGSYEQYF
TGTGCCAGCAGCTTAGACGTCGGATCCTACGAGCAGTACTTC
>TRBV27|NA|11|TRBJ2-7|once
CASIGGYEQYF
TGTGCCAGCATCGGAGGGTACGAGCAGTACTTC
>TRBV5-4|TRBD2|18|TRBJ2-3|NA
CASSSDRLAGGPPDTQYF
TGTGCCAGCAGCTCAGACCGACTAGCGGGAGGGCCGCCAGATACGCAGTATTTT
>TRBV29-1|TRBD1|15|TRBJ1-5|NA
CSVARDRGSNQPQHF
TGCAGCGTCGCCAGGGACAGGGGGAGCAATCAGCCCCAGCATTTT
>TRBV6-1|NA|17|TRBJ2-1|NA
CASSAPVGQTSYNEQFF
TGTGCCAGCAGTGCCCCAGTAGGACAGACCTCCTACAATGAGCAGTTCTTC
>TRBV19|TRBD1|12|TRBJ1-5|NA
CATRQGAGPQHF
TGTGCCACGAGACAGGGGGCCGGGCCCCAGCATTTT
>TRBV19|TRBD2|13|TRBJ2-1|NA
CASNPSGYNEQFF
TGTGCCAGTAACCCTAGCGGCTACAATGAGCAGTTCTTC
>TRBV16|NA|15|TRBJ2-7|NA
CASSRATGGLYEQYF
TGTGCCAGCAGCCGAGCGACAGGCGGCCTATACGAGCAGTACTTC
>TRBV28|NA|12|TRBJ2-7|NA
CASTQEVHEQYF
TGTGCCAGCACCCAAGAAGTCCACGAGCAGTACTTC
>TRBV7-8|TRBD1|14|TRBJ2-7|NA
CATYEGTGDGEQYF
TGTGCCACTTATGAAGGGACAGGAGACGGCGAGCAGTACTTC
>TRBV10-3|NA|12|TRBJ2-2|NA
CAIMEGTGELFF
TGTGCCATCATGGAGGGCACCGGGGAGCTGTTTTTT
>TRBV5-1|NA|15|TRBJ1-2|NA
CASSVGEGRHYGYTF
TGCGCCAGCAGCGTGGGAGAGGGTCGGCACTATGGCTACACCTTC
>TRBV9|NA|13|TRBJ2-3|NA
CASSVGGADTQYF
TGTGCCAGCAGCGTAGGAGGGGCAGATACGCAGTATTTT
>TRBV7-6|NA|15|TRBJ2-7|NA
CASSPRVGSSYEQYF
TGTGCCAGCAGCCCAAGGGTCGGGAGCTCCTACGAGCAGTACTTC
>TRBV5-5|NA|13|TRBJ1-1|NA
CASSPQINTEAFF
TGTGCCAGCAGCCCCCAGATCAACACTGAAGCTTTCTTT
>TRBV13|TRBD2|17|TRBJ2-7|NA
CASSSNLGIAGGNEQYF
TGTGCCAGCAGCTCCAACCTAGGAATCGCGGGAGGTAACGAGCAGTACTTC
>TRBV27|NA|14|TRBJ2-7|NA
CASSAGTSPYEQYF
TGTGCCAGCAGTGCCGGGACTTCCCCCTACGAGCAGTACTTC